This TCR beta chain was found in a study of immune cell composition in non-small cell lung cancer. The data were produced by immunoSEQ multiplex PCR, yet TCRdb's version contains in-frame clones alone and is incomplete. The repertoire holds 5,000 to 5,500 clones, with around 64% as singletons. This CDR3 is 15 amino acids long. The V and J ends lost 0 bases and 3 bases respectively, with 11 bases between them. CDR1 is LNHNV, CDR2 YYDKDF, per germline (reference sequence). Sequenced: lung tumor tissue. The clonotype was recovered from a human donor with non-small cell lung cancer. The chain is built from TRBV15 and TRBJ1-2; no clear D gene. The CDR3 region is CATSRDTKQYYGYTF. The CDR3 nucleotides read TGTGCCACCAGCAGAGATACGAAACAGTACTATGGCTACACCTTC. The variable domain in full, completed from reference TRBV15 and TRBJ1-2, reads DAMVIQNPRYQVTQFGKPVTLSCSQTLNHNVMYWYQQKSSQAPKLLFHYYDKDFNNEADTPDNFQSRRPNTSFCFLDIRSPGLGDTAMYLCATSRDTKQYYGYTFGSGTRLTVV.